The subject of this entry is one T cell receptor (beta chain). No antigen is known for it. These data come from a study of T cells in localized non-small cell lung cancer. Here immunoSEQ multiplex PCR was the method, and the copy in TCRdb shows in-frame clones only, minus some. The table has 40,000 or so clones, roughly 77% seen once. Notes on the study in general: Measurement of T cell clonality placed uninvolved adjacent lung highest, above the level in tumor. Median about 58 top-100 tumor clones were shared with paired adjacent lung. Because researchers sequenced only one region of the tumor, heterogeneity is still possible. Those with higher blood T cell density had longer overall survival.

The germline V gene encodes CDR1 SGHRS and CDR2 YFSETQ. CDR3 length: 16 amino acids. The trim removed 4 bases at V and 0 bases at J, leaving 8 bases unmatched. The chain has TRBV5-1 and TRBJ2-5; the match to TRBD1 covers 8 bases. The clonotype comes from a woman aged 40 to 75 with stage II squamous cell lung carcinoma. The specimen comprised PBMCs, sampled before any cancer treatment. The CDR3 DNA follows: TGCGCCAGCAGCCCAGGGACAGGCGGCTACCAAGAGACCCAGTACTTC. Protein: CASSPGTGGYQETQYF.